A few counts support the clone carrying this T cell receptor beta chain. Antigen: not known. The data stem from a study of T cell responses to AZD1222 COVID-19 vaccine. The CDR3 totals 14 residues. Germline CDR1 is SNHLY and CDR2 is FYNNEI. The V and J ends lost 5 bases and 2 bases respectively, with 13 bases between them. The study's findings and limits: Only 5 or 6 individuals given AZD1222 were seropositive at baseline.

Profiling relied on immunoSEQ multiplex PCR, and the TCRdb table lists in-frame clones only, not all of them. The sample gives around 60,000 clones, about four fifths of which show up once; 20% to 30% is in the top ten. The sequences come from peripheral blood, collected 28 days after the second AZD1222 dose. J is TRBJ2-7 and V is TRBV2; tentative D call: TRBD1 (5 bases). The clonotype originates from an adult who received the AZD1222 COVID-19 vaccine. CDR3 sequence reads: CASSSWTSTYEQYF. The CDR3 region has the DNA TGTGCCAGCAGTTCTTGGACATCAACCTACGAGCAGTACTTC.